A single sample gave rise to the 8 T cell receptor beta chains below, sequenced in a study of CD8 T cells in Susac syndrome (dated by TCRdb to between 2018 and 2021). The library was produced with the immunoSEQ multiplex PCR assay. RNA was extracted with the RNeasy kit and roughly 0.5 to 1 ug was reverse transcribed using random hexamers. TCRdb reran the public reads through fastp at Q25 and MiXCR, keeping productive beta chains. Entries that share a CDR3 protein sequence are merged under the most common genes and DNA. Within this sample are more than 110,000 distinct CDR3 sequences, with about 94% of them counted one time only. 0.25% to 0.3% of the sample is in the top ten clones. Sequenced input: CD8+ T cells from PBMCs. These TCRs come from a human donor in good health.

The chain has TRBV20-1 and TRBJ1-5; D is unresolved. Germline V CDR1 and CDR2: DFQATT, SNEGSKA (reference sequence). This CDR3 region has 12 residues. V gave up 7 bases and J gave up 3 bases, with 10 bases separating them. The CDR3 spells CSGRDNNQPQHF. DNA of the CDR3: TGCAGTGGGAGGGATAACAATCAGCCCCAGCATTTT.

The chain carries TRBV4-3 and TRBJ2-5; 8 positions agree with TRBD1. V shed 1 base, J shed 2 bases, and the junction held 3 bases outside the gene matches. CDR3 length: 15 amino acids. Germline assignment: CDR1 LGHNA and CDR2 YSLEER. CDR3 DNA sequence: TGCGCCAGCAGCCAAGGGACAGGGAGACAAGAGACCCAGTACTTC. Translating it yields CASSQGTGRQETQYF.

This clonotype has more than one count but fewer than ten. The gene calls are TRBV4-3 and TRBJ2-1; 7 bases match TRBD2. V gave up 0 bases and J gave up 0 bases; unmatched junction bases: 5. Germline CDR1 LGHNA, CDR2 YSLEER. The CDR3 sequence is 17 residues long. CDR3 residues: CASSQDLGGSSYNEQFF. In DNA, the CDR3 is TGCGCCAGCAGCCAAGATCTGGGCGGGAGCTCCTACAATGAGCAGTTCTTC.

The chain is built from TRBV12-5 and TRBJ2-1, with D maybe TRBD1 (5 bases). The CDR3 is made up of 16 amino acids. The germline V gene encodes CDR1 LGHNT and CDR2 FRNRAP. Between the trimmed V and J ends, which lost 3 bases and 2 bases, there was a span of 14 bases. The CDR3 protein is CASGFGGAPPYNEQFF. In nucleotides, the CDR3 is TGTGCTAGTGGTTTCGGTGGGGCTCCTCCCTACAATGAGCAGTTCTTC.

This sequence joins TRBV9 and TRBJ2-2; D gene ambiguous. Looked up from germline, CDR1 is SGDLS and CDR2 is YYNGEE. Trimming shortened V by 0 bases and J by 4 bases, and 4 bases separated the two germline ends. The CDR3 runs to 13 residues. CDR3 amino acids: CASSVVSTGELFF. The CDR3 region has the DNA TGTGCCAGCAGCGTAGTTAGCACCGGGGAGCTGTTTTTT.

The genes are TRBV29-1 and TRBJ2-3; D is tentatively TRBD1 or TRBD2 (6 bases each). Looked up from germline, CDR1 is SQVTM and CDR2 is ANQGSEA. V dropped 2 bases and J dropped 15 bases, with 12 bases sitting between them. CDR3 length: 10 residues. The CDR3: CSVETGRYYF. The DNA for the CDR3 is TGCAGCGTTGAAACAGGGAGGTATTATTTT.

The CDR3 nucleotides are TGTGCCAGCAGAGCCGCCAGGGCTGAAGCTTTCTTT. Residues: CASRAARAEAFF. This chain links TRBV7-2 with TRBJ1-1; the D gene is possibly TRBD1 (5 bases). The germline V gene has CDR1 SGHTA and CDR2 FQGNSA. V was trimmed by 6 bases and J by 6 bases, leaving 11 bases between them. The CDR3 extends over 12 amino acids.

The rearrangement joins TRBV21-1 to TRBJ2-3. TRBV21-1 is deemed a pseudogene. The CDR3 totals 13 residues. The CDR3 loop is CASSRVRLDTQYF. CDR3 sequence (DNA): TGTGCCAGCAGCAGAGTGCGGCTCGATACGCAGTATTTT.